These 24 T cell receptor beta chains share one sample of origin, sequenced in a study of CD8+ T cells in alopecia areata. Sequencing templates came from extracted RNA that was reverse transcribed into cDNA. Repertoires were generated with immunoSEQ multiplex PCR, while TCRdb's copy carries only in-frame clones and drops some. The repertoire holds approximately 42,000 clones, 50% to 70% seen once, with about 20% in the top ten. The treatment here: oral pan-JAK inhibitor, 5-10 mg twice daily. The material sequenced was CD8+ T cells sorted from blood, taken at week 4, from a patient treated with tofacitinib. All receptors come from a human donor with alopecia areata.

This clone was seen only a few times. This chain connects TRBV10-3 to TRBJ1-2, with 8 nucleotides matching TRBD1. Germline V CDR1 and CDR2: ENHRY, SYGVKD. The trim removed 6 bases at V and 2 bases at J, leaving 5 bases unmatched. The CDR3 is made up of 14 amino acids. This CDR3 is CAIRGQGLNYGYTF. CDR3 bases: TGTGCCATCAGAGGACAGGGATTAAACTATGGCTACACCTTC.

The chain is built from TRBV4-1 and TRBJ2-3; TRBD2 matches at 8 bases. The length of the CDR3 is 16 residues. Germline assignment: CDR1 MGHRA and CDR2 YSYEKL. Trimming took 2 bases from V and 5 from J; bases not matched to a gene: 9. The CDR3 DNA reads as TGCGCCAGCAGCCAATATGATAGCGGGGATGTAGATACGCAGTATTTT. Translation gives CASSQYDSGDVDTQYF.

This clone was seen only once. The chain joins TRBV9 to TRBJ2-5; 7 nucleotides match TRBD1. Per the germline V gene, CDR1 is SGDLS and CDR2 is YYNGEE. J lost 7 bases, V lost 3 bases, and 6 bases had no gene match. The CDR3 sequence is 13 residues long. Here the CDR3 reads CASSEKDRVTQYF. The CDR3 DNA follows: TGTGCCAGCAGCGAAAAAGACAGGGTGACCCAGTACTTC.

This sequence joins TRBV30 and TRBJ1-3; D possibly corresponds to TRBD1 (5 bases). The CDR3 runs 18 residues. Germline assignment: CDR1 GTSNPN and CDR2 SVGIG (reference sequence). The V and J ends lost 5 bases and 4 bases respectively, with 27 bases between them. The chain's CDR3 is CAWLGDSFETISGNTIYF. The CDR3 nucleotides are TGTGCCTGGTTAGGCGACAGCTTCGAAACTATCTCCGGAAACACCATATATTTT.

This clone was detected only a few times. The chain is built from TRBV21-1 and TRBJ1-2. TRBV21-1 is a known pseudogene. The CDR3 contains 17 residues. Here the CDR3 reads CASSKVGGLVSNYGYTF. The CDR3 DNA sequence: TGTGCCAGCAGCAAAGTAGGGGGACTGGTGTCTAACTATGGCTACACCTTC.

This clone was picked up a small number of times. This chain joins TRBV19 and TRBJ2-7; D tentatively fits TRBD1 or TRBD2 (6 bases each). There are 14 residues in the CDR3. Germline CDR1 LNHDA, CDR2 SQIVND (reference sequence). V was clipped by 4 bases and J by 4 bases, with 14 bases between them. The CDR3 DNA sequence: TGTGCCAGTAGTACGAAGGGGGGCCGGTACGAGCAGTACTTC. Amino acid sequence: CASSTKGGRYEQYF.

V usage is TRBV7-9 and J usage is TRBJ2-2; the D is unclear. V lost 8 bases and J 6 bases, leaving 7 bases between the germline ends. The CDR3 totals 11 residues. The germline gives CDR1 SEHNR, CDR2 FQNEAQ (reference sequence). CDR3 DNA sequence: TGTGCCAGCGACGGCTCCGGGGAGCTGTTTTTT. Its protein is CASDGSGELFF.

This clone was picked up a small number of times. The chain couples TRBV21-1 to TRBJ1-4; the table gives TRBD1 as D, unverified against the DNA. TRBV21-1 is given as a pseudogene. The CDR3 length is 17 residues. CDR3 DNA sequence: TGTGCCAGCAGCAAAGAGGGACAGGGGGCTTTTGTTGAAAAACTGTTTTTT. Translating gives CASSKEGQGAFVEKLFF.

This clone appeared a few times. The V call is TRBV29-1, the J call TRBJ1-2; 8 bases align to TRBD1. Trimming removed 6 bases from V and 8 bases from J; junction bases left unmatched: 5. The CDR3 covers 11 residues. Per germline, CDR1 SQVTM and CDR2 ANQGSEA. CDR3 sequence: CSVDRGGGYTF. The DNA for the CDR3 is TGCAGCGTCGACAGGGGAGGCGGCTACACCTTC.

The chain couples TRBV5-1 to TRBJ2-7, with TRBD2 matching 7 bases. Germline V gene sequence: CDR1 SGHRS, CDR2 YFSETQ. The CDR3 consists of 12 residues. The trim removed 3 bases at V and 5 bases at J, leaving 2 bases unmatched. The DNA for the CDR3 is TGCGCCAGCAGCTGGGGAGGGAACGAGCAGTACTTC. This translates into CASSWGGNEQYF.

V and J are TRBV7-9 and TRBJ2-1; 8 bases align to TRBD1. CDR3 length: 15 amino acids. Per germline, CDR1 SEHNR and CDR2 FQNEAQ (reference sequence). Unmatched junction bases numbered 6, after V lost 4 bases and J lost 4 bases. The CDR3 nucleotides are TGTGCCAGCAGCTCGGACAGGGCAGGGTACAATGAGCAGTTCTTC. Residues: CASSSDRAGYNEQFF.

This clone showed up just a few times. The gene calls are TRBV29-1 and TRBJ2-7; 7 bases map to TRBD1. The CDR3 is 17 amino acids. The germline gives CDR1 SQVTM, CDR2 ANQGSEA. V dropped 0 bases and J dropped 6; count of bases not matched to a gene: 17. In nucleotides, the CDR3 is TGCAGCGTTGAAGATTTGACACAGACAGGGTCCAAAGTCGAGCAGTACTTC. Its translation: CSVEDLTQTGSKVEQYF.

In nucleotides, the CDR3 is TGCAGCGTTGAAAAAGAAGGGTCGAGTAACTATGGCTACACCTTC. This sequence encodes CSVEKEGSSNYGYTF. J is TRBJ1-2 and V is TRBV29-1; D unclear. The germline CDR1 and CDR2 sequences are SQVTM and ANQGSEA. V gave up 2 bases and J gave up 1 base, with 14 bases separating them. The CDR3 totals 15 residues.

This clone has a handful of counts. V usage is TRBV29-1 and J usage is TRBJ2-3; 8 bases are a match to TRBD2. The germline CDR1 and CDR2 sequences are SQVTM and ANQGSEA. Unmatched junction bases numbered 12, after V lost 8 bases and J lost 5 bases. This CDR3 has 14 amino acids. In nucleotides, the CDR3 is TGCAGCACCCGAGGTGCAGCGGGGGAAGATACGCAGTATTTT. Translated, it gives CSTRGAAGEDTQYF.

The chain uses TRBV9 and TRBJ1-5; D is undetermined. Germline values: CDR1 SGDLS, CDR2 YYNGEE. V was shortened by 7 bases and J by 3 bases, with 5 bases between the two germline ends. This CDR3 region has 11 residues. The CDR3 sequence is CASGDNQPQHF. The CDR3 DNA sequence: TGTGCCAGCGGGGACAATCAGCCCCAGCATTTT.

This clone was recorded a few times. The chain uses TRBV4-1 and TRBJ2-1; D uncertain. The germline V gene encodes CDR1 MGHRA and CDR2 YSYEKL. This CDR3 has 14 residues. V gave up 3 bases and J gave up 3 bases, with 9 bases separating them. The CDR3, as DNA: TGCGCCAGCAGCCAGCTCGCAGGCTACAATGAGCAGTTCTTC. It codes for CASSQLAGYNEQFF.

The chain joins TRBV27 to TRBJ2-7; TRBD2 matches at 9 bases. With V trimmed by 5 bases and J by 2 bases, 7 bases remained unmatched. This CDR3 has 15 amino acids. Per germline, CDR1 MNHEY and CDR2 SMNVEV (reference sequence). CDR3 nucleotides: TGTGCCAGCAGTCCGACTAGCGGTTCGACCTACGAGCAGTACTTC. Its translation: CASSPTSGSTYEQYF.

The chain links TRBV2 to TRBJ1-6; a weak D match, TRBD1 (6 bases). CDR3 length equals 15 residues. Trimming shortened V by 7 bases and J by 8 bases, and 18 bases separated the two germline ends. Germline CDR1 and CDR2: SNHLY and FYNNEI. Written as DNA, the CDR3 is TGTGCCAGCAAAGATTTAACAGGGAGCGATTCACCCCTCCACTTT. Translating gives CASKDLTGSDSPLHF.

The chain is built from TRBV7-2 and TRBJ1-1; D gene unclear. Germline V CDR1 and CDR2: SGHTA, FQGNSA. The CDR3 runs to 13 residues. V was trimmed by 2 bases and J by 4 bases, leaving 8 bases between them. The CDR3 loop is CASSLTRTTEAFF. The DNA of the CDR3 is TGTGCCAGCAGCTTAACCAGGACCACTGAAGCTTTCTTT.

The V call is TRBV30, the J call TRBJ1-2; no clear D gene. This CDR3 contains 12 residues. Deletions cut 4 bases from V and 8 bases from J, with 14 bases between. The V gene's germline CDR1 is GTSNPN and CDR2 SVGIG (reference sequence). The DNA for the CDR3 is TGTGCCTGGACCTCGAGTAGGACCGGCTACACCTTC. Amino acids: CAWTSSRTGYTF.

V is TRBV7-8 and J is TRBJ1-5; the D is unclear. The V gene's germline CDR1 is SGHVS and CDR2 FQNEAQ. V gave up 5 bases and J gave up 3 bases, with 14 bases separating them. The CDR3 covers 15 residues. CDR3 sequence: CASSPREALNQPQHF. In nucleotides, the CDR3 is TGTGCCAGCAGCCCCCGTGAAGCGCTCAATCAGCCCCAGCATTTT.

The CDR3 nucleotides read TGTGCCTGGAGTGTGGGACAGGGGTTATTAAATGAGCAGTTCTTC. Its protein is CAWSVGQGLLNEQFF. The genes are TRBV30 and TRBJ2-1, with 10 bases fitting TRBD1. The V gene's germline CDR1 is GTSNPN and CDR2 SVGIG (reference sequence). The CDR3 is 15 residues long. Unmatched junction bases numbered 6, after V lost 0 bases and J lost 7 bases.

The V gene is TRBV5-1, the J gene TRBJ1-1; 7 bases line up with TRBD1. Unmatched junction bases numbered 2, after V lost 0 bases and J lost 0 bases. Germline assignment: CDR1 SGHRS and CDR2 YFSETQ. This CDR3 is 15 amino acids long. The CDR3 protein is CASSLAGTVNTEAFF. CDR3 nucleotide sequence: TGCGCCAGCAGCTTGGCCGGGACAGTGAACACTGAAGCTTTCTTT.

The V and J genes are TRBV5-6 and TRBJ2-7; TRBD2 agrees at 15 bases. The length of the CDR3 is 17 residues. J gave up 3 bases and V 3 bases, and 7 bases lay outside the gene matches. Per the germline V gene, CDR1 is SGHDT and CDR2 is YYEEEE. This CDR3 is CASSSPGLAGGNYEQYF. The CDR3 DNA reads as TGTGCCAGCAGCTCACCGGGACTAGCGGGGGGCAACTACGAGCAGTACTTC.